This TCR beta chain was sequenced during a study of molecular identifiers for immune sequencing clone quantification. General study findings and limits: Jurkat TCR RNA spiked in from one cell reportedly remained identifiable amid 850,000 to 1,000,000 naive cells.

The use of previously described methods and listed TCR primers produced the bulk TCR libraries. Each CDR3 protein gets one entry after TCRdb re-called the PCR reads with MiXCR. Here the sample spans around 300,000 distinct CDR3 sequences, roughly a quarter being singletons. This CDR3 spans 20 amino acids. Trimming cost V 6 bases and J 3 bases; bases outside gene matches: 20. On this clonotype itself: Its antigen is undetermined.

Sorted naive CD8 T cells, roughly 19,000 to 1,000,000, were sequenced from 10%, 30% or 50% RNA. In the sort, naive CD8 T cells were defined as CD8+CD4-CCR7+CD45RA+. V usage is TRBV12-3 or TRBV12-4 and J usage is TRBJ2-1; 10 positions agree with TRBD1. The receptor was isolated from a human donor in good health. Some libraries in this study had Jurkat cell RNA spiked in. The sample comprised naive CD8+ T cells from blood, with Jurkat cell RNA spiked in. Indicated subset: FACS-sorted CD8+CD4-CCR7+CD45RA+ naive T cells. The CDR3 region is CASRPPTGGGIGGNYNEQFF. Here the CDR3 DNA reads TGTGCCAGCAGACCCCCGACAGGGGGCGGAATCGGGGGGAACTACAATGAGCAGTTCTTC.